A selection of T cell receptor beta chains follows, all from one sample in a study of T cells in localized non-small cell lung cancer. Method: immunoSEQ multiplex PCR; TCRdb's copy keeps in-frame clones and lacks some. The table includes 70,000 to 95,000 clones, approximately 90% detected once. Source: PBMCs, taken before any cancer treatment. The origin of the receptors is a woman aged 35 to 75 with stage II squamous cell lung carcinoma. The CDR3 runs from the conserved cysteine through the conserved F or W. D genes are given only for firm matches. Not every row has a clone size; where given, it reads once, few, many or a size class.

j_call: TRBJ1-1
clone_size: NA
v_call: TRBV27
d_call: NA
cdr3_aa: CASSLIGGSKVTEAFF
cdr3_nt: TGTGCCAGCAGTTTAATCGGTGGCAGTAAGGTGACTGAAGCTTTCTTT

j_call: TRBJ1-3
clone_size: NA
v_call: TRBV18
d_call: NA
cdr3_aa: CASSAVLIGTGNTIYF
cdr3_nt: TGTGCCAGCTCCGCCGTATTAATAGGGACTGGAAACACCATATATTTT

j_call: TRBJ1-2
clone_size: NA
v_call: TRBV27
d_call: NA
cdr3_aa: CASTPGGGDYGYTF
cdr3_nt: TGTGCCAGCACCCCGGGGGGGGGTGACTATGGCTACACCTTC

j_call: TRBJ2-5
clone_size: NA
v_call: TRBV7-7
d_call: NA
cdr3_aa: CASSSDQTQYF
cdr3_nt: TGTGCCAGCAGCTCCGATCAGACCCAGTACTTC

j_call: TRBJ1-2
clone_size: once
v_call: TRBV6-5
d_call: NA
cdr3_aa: CASSYRAGYGYTF
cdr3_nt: TGTGCCAGCAGTTACAGGGCGGGATATGGCTACACCTTC

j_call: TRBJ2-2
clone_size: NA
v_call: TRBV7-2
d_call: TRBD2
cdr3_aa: CASSPQLAGGPRELFF
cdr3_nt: TGTGCCAGCAGCCCCCAACTAGCGGGAGGGCCTCGGGAGCTGTTTTTT

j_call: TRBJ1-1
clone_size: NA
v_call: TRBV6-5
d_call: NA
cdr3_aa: CASSYIRGRRTEAFF
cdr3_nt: TGTGCCAGCAGTTACATCCGGGGAAGAAGGACTGAAGCTTTCTTT

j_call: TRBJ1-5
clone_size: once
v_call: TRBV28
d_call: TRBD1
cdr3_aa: CASSSGTGGLQPQHF
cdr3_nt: TGTGCCAGCAGTTCAGGGACAGGGGGTCTTCAGCCCCAGCATTTT

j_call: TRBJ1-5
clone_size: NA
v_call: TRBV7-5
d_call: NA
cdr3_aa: CVRSRRGVEPQHF
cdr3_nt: TGTGTCAGAAGCCGAAGAGGTGTTGAGCCCCAGCATTTT

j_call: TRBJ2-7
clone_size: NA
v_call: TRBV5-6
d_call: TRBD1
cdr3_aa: CASSLAGGDEQYF
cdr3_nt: TGTGCCAGCAGCTTGGCAGGGGGTGACGAGCAGTACTTC

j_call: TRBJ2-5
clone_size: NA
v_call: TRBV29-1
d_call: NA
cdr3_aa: CSAGETQYF
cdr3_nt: TGCAGCGCAGGAGAGACCCAGTACTTC

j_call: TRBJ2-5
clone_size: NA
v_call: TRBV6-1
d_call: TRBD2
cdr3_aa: CASSGSAGLAGPLKEETQYF
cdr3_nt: TGTGCCAGCAGTGGATCCGCGGGACTAGCGGGCCCCCTTAAGGAAGAGACCCAGTACTTC

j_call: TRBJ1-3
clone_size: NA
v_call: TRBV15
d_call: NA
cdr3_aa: CATSMDPATGNTIYF
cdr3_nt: TGTGCCACCAGCATGGACCCTGCCACTGGAAACACCATATATTTT

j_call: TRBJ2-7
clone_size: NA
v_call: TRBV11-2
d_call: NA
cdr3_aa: CASSLDRGDMYEQYF
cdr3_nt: TGTGCCAGCAGCTTAGATCGGGGAGACATGTACGAGCAGTACTTC

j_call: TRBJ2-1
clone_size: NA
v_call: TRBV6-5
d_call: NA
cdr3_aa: CASSRGLSNEQFF
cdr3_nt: TGTGCCAGCAGTAGGGGACTTTCCAATGAGCAGTTCTTC

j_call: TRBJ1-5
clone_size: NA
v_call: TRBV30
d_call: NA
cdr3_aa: CAWSVFGRLGQPQHF
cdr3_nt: TGTGCCTGGAGTGTGTTCGGTCGACTAGGTCAGCCCCAGCATTTT

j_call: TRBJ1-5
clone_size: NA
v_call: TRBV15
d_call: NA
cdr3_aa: CATSRTAYNQPQHF
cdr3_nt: TGTGCCACCAGCAGGACCGCTTACAATCAGCCCCAGCATTTT

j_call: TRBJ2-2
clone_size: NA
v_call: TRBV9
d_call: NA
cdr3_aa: CASSVGGFGTAGYGELFF
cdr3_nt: TGTGCCAGCAGCGTAGGGGGGTTCGGGACAGCGGGATACGGGGAGCTGTTTTTT

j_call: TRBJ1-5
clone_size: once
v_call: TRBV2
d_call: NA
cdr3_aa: CASSPGSHQPQHF
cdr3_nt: TGTGCCAGCAGCCCAGGGTCCCATCAGCCCCAGCATTTT

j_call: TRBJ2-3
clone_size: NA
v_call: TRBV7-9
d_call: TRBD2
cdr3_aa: CASSWRTSGRTQYF
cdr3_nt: TGTGCCAGCAGCTGGAGGACTAGCGGGAGAACGCAGTATTTT

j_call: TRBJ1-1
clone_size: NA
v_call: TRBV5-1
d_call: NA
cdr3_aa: CASSLGAAGDTEAFF
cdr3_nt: TGCGCCAGCAGCTTGGGGGCGGCGGGGGACACTGAAGCTTTCTTT

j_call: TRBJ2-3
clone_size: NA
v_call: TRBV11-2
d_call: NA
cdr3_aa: CASSLRTTQGTSTDTQYF
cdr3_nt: TGTGCCAGCAGCTTGCGTACTACCCAGGGGACTAGCACAGATACGCAGTATTTT

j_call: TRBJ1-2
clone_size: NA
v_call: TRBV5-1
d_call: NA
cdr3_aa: CASSFEGDGRGYTF
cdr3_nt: TGCGCCAGCAGCTTTGAAGGGGACGGTAGGGGCTACACCTTC

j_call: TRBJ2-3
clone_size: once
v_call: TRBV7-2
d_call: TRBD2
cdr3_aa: CASSLGLAGGPGTDTQYF
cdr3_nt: TGTGCCAGCAGCTTAGGGCTAGCGGGGGGGCCTGGCACAGATACGCAGTATTTT

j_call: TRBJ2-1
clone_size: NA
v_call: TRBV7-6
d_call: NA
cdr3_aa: CASSPHRDNEQFF
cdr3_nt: TGTGCCAGCAGCCCCCATCGGGACAATGAGCAGTTCTTC

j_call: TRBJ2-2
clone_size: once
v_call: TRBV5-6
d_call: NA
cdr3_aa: CASSLTWNTGELFF
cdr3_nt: TGTGCCAGCAGCTTGACCTGGAACACCGGGGAGCTGTTTTTT